Listed below are T cell receptor beta chains from one sample, sequenced in a study of T cell responses to AZD1222 COVID-19 vaccine. The protocol was immunoSEQ multiplex PCR, while the TCRdb copy is restricted to in-frame clones and leaves out a portion. In the table there are 100,000 to 150,000 clones, roughly 92% of which are singletons. The sequencing here drew on peripheral blood, taken 28 days after the second AZD1222 dose. All receptors derive from an adult who received the AZD1222 COVID-19 vaccine. The CDR3 runs from the conserved cysteine through the conserved F or W. D genes are given only for firm matches. Size is omitted from some rows. Given values are once, few, many or a class for expanded clones.

CDR3 protein	CDR3 DNA	V gene	J gene	D gene	CDR3 length	clone size
CASSSTGELFF	TGTGCCAGCAGCTCAACCGGGGAGCTGTTTTTT	TRBV7-9	TRBJ2-2	.	11	.
CASNPPGTDTEAFF	TGTGCCAGCAACCCCCCCGGGACAGACACTGAAGCTTTCTTT	TRBV6-5	TRBJ1-1	TRBD1	14	.
CASAKTGANVLTF	TGTGCCAGCGCCAAGACTGGGGCCAACGTCCTGACTTTC	TRBV27	TRBJ2-6	.	13	.
CASSEGWGRNTGELFF	TGTGCCAGCAGTGAAGGGTGGGGCCGGAACACCGGGGAGCTGTTTTTT	TRBV2	TRBJ2-2	.	16	.
CASSLVVGGSHEQYF	TGTGCCAGCAGCTTAGTAGTTGGGGGGTCCCACGAGCAGTACTTC	TRBV7-8	TRBJ2-7	.	15	.
CASTVRVNSLIIEAFF	TGTGCCAGCACCGTGCGAGTGAACTCGCTGATTATCGAAGCTTTCTTT	TRBV28	TRBJ1-1	.	16	.
CASSFSRGRGEQFF	TGTGCCAGCAGCTTCAGTAGGGGGCGGGGTGAGCAGTTCTTC	TRBV7-9	TRBJ2-1	.	14	.
CSAGGTDYNEQFF	TGCAGCGCTGGCGGGACTGACTACAATGAGCAGTTCTTC	TRBV29-1	TRBJ2-1	.	13	.
CASSFLVGGAYEQYF	TGTGCCAGCAGCTTCTTGGTTGGGGGAGCCTACGAGCAGTACTTC	TRBV11-2	TRBJ2-7	.	15	.
CASSANQGTDTQYF	TGCGCCAGCAGCGCGAACCAGGGCACAGATACGCAGTATTTT	TRBV5-1	TRBJ2-3	.	14	.
CASSFGTENQPQHF	TGTGCCAGCAGCTTTGGAACCGAGAATCAGCCCCAGCATTTT	TRBV5-5	TRBJ1-5	.	14	.
CASSFSSGSHPEQYF	TGTGCCAGCAGTTTCTCTAGCGGGAGCCATCCTGAGCAGTACTTC	TRBV28	TRBJ2-7	TRBD2	15	.
CASSLTWGPGANVLTF	TGTGCCAGCAGCTTAACTTGGGGGCCTGGGGCCAACGTCCTGACTTTC	TRBV7-3	TRBJ2-6	.	16	.
CASSQDGGAGGYTF	TGTGCCAGCAGCCAAGACGGGGGAGCGGGTGGCTACACCTTC	TRBV4-2	TRBJ1-2	.	14	.
CASSSPTWGDTQYF	TGTGCCAGCAGTTCCCCGACCTGGGGGGATACGCAGTATTTT	TRBV6-2/TRBV6-3	TRBJ2-3	.	14	.
CASSFERSTDTQYF	TGCGCCAGCAGCTTCGAGAGGTCCACAGATACGCAGTATTTT	TRBV5-1	TRBJ2-3	.	14	.
CASSGAGTSSDTQYF	TGTGCCAGCAGTGGGGCGGGGACTAGCTCAGATACGCAGTATTTT	TRBV2	TRBJ2-3	TRBD2	15	.
CASSFIPGTSGRAYEQYF	TGTGCCAGCAGTTTTATCCCCGGGACTAGCGGGAGGGCCTACGAGCAGTACTTC	TRBV27	TRBJ2-7	TRBD2	18	.
CASSVTGYTEAFF	TGTGCCAGCAGCGTAACAGGGTACACTGAAGCTTTCTTT	TRBV7-2	TRBJ1-1	.	13	.
CASSLSFDQPQHF	TGTGCCAGCAGCTTAAGTTTTGATCAGCCCCAGCATTTT	TRBV7-2	TRBJ1-5	.	13	.
CASGQYGNQPQHF	TGTGCCAGCGGGCAGTACGGCAATCAGCCCCAGCATTTT	TRBV2	TRBJ1-5	.	13	.
CASSGGTSEPAGTQYF	TGTGCCAGCAGCGGAGGGACTAGCGAACCTGCCGGGACCCAGTACTTC	TRBV9	TRBJ2-5	TRBD2	16	once
CASTLEIGGYNEQFF	TGTGCCAGCACTCTTGAAATAGGGGGCTACAATGAGCAGTTCTTC	TRBV2	TRBJ2-1	.	15	once
CASSQDLGGTNYGYTF	TGTGCCAGCAGCCAAGATCTAGGCGGCACCAACTATGGCTACACCTTC	TRBV3-1/TRBV3-2	TRBJ1-2	.	16	once
CASSLVKGTEAFF	TGTGCCAGCAGCTTAGTTAAGGGGACTGAAGCTTTCTTT	TRBV11-3	TRBJ1-1	.	13	.
CASSAWDSGNTIYF	TGTGCCAGCAGTGCCTGGGACAGTGGGAACACCATATATTTT	TRBV28	TRBJ1-3	TRBD1	14	.
CASSSQGQNTEAFF	TGTGCCAGCAGCTCTCAAGGGCAGAACACTGAAGCTTTCTTT	TRBV11-3	TRBJ1-1	.	14	.
CASSAGGQRDTEAFF	TGTGCCAGCAGCGCGGGCGGACAGCGGGACACTGAAGCTTTCTTT	TRBV11-3	TRBJ1-1	.	15	.